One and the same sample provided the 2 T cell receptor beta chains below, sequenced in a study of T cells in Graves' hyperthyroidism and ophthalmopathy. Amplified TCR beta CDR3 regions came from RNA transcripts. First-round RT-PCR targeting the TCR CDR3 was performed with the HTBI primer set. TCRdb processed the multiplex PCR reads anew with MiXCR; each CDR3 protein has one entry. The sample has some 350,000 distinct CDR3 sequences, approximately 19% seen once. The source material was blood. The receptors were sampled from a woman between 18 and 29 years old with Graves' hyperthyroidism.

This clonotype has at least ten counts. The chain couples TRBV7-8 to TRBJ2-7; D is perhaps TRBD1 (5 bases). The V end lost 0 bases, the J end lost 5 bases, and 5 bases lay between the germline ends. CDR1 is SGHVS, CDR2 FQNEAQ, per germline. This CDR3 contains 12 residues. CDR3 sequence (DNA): TGTGCCAGCAGCTTAGCAGGGGACGAGCAGTACTTC. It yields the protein CASSLAGDEQYF.

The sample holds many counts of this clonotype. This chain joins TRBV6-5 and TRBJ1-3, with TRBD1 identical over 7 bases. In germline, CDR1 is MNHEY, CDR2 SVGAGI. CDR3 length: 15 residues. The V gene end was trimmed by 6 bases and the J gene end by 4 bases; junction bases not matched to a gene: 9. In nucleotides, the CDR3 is TGTGCCAGCAGCGCCCAGGGGGGATACGGAAACACCATATATTTT. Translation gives CASSAQGGYGNTIYF.